This TCR beta chain derives from a study of control samples from healthy donors and cancer patients (dated by TCRdb to about 2020). Looking up the germline V gene yields CDR1 MNHNS and CDR2 SASEGT. V is reduced by 4 bases and J by 0 bases, leaving a spacing of 14 bases between them. Taken from cysteine to phenylalanine, the CDR3 has 16 residues. The retained sequence is limited to the CDR3, 48 bases, with the frame set at the first base. Libraries were prepared through the immunoSEQ multiplex PCR assay. Not all clones reach the TCRdb copy of this immuneACCESS table, which keeps in-frame sequences only. Checked studies attribute under half of the gap to unresolved V genes and leave the rest unexplained. A total of more than 140,000 clones appear in this sample, about 90% of them only once. Around 7.3% of the sample goes to the ten largest clones. This clone has just one count. It has no known antigen specificity. The sample holds no much larger clone one base away, and base qualities are not on file.

Sequencing input: blood. This receptor was taken from a young man in good health. This chain is built from TRBV6-1 and TRBJ2-3, and perhaps TRBD1 as D gene, on 6 matching bases. The CDR3 protein sequence reads: CASSAQGYGSTDTQYF. The DNA sequence reads TGTGCCAGCAGTGCACAGGGTTATGGCAGCACAGATACGCAGTATTTT.